These T cell receptor beta chains were read from a single sample in a study of human T cells and chemical hapten exposure. MiXCR, applied by TCRdb to the 5' RACE reads, yields one record per CDR3 protein. This table holds about 140,000 distinct CDR3 sequences, approximately 4% found once. These TCRs come from a female donor in good health. The CDR3 runs from the conserved cysteine through the conserved F or W. The D gene is left open where the match is weak. A row's size may be missing; if present it is once, few, many or a size class.

d_gene: TRBD2; abundance: many; j_gene: TRBJ2-1; v_gene: TRBV7-3; CDR3aa: CASSITSAPLEQFF
d_gene: -; abundance: few; j_gene: TRBJ2-1; v_gene: TRBV13; CDR3aa: CASSLQGWGEQFF
d_gene: TRBD1; abundance: few; j_gene: TRBJ2-2; v_gene: TRBV2; CDR3aa: CASRQGLGGELFF
d_gene: -; abundance: -; j_gene: TRBJ1-5; v_gene: TRBV7-6; CDR3aa: CASSLGEKQPQHF
d_gene: -; abundance: many; j_gene: TRBJ1-2; v_gene: TRBV4-2; CDR3aa: CASSQDRHYGYTF
d_gene: -; abundance: -; j_gene: TRBJ1-1; v_gene: TRBV2; CDR3aa: CAGSERAGGSTEAFF
d_gene: -; abundance: few; j_gene: TRBJ1-5; v_gene: TRBV18; CDR3aa: CASSRGHHQPQHF
d_gene: -; abundance: many; j_gene: TRBJ1-5; v_gene: TRBV20-1; CDR3aa: CSARVQSNQPQHF
d_gene: -; abundance: many; j_gene: TRBJ1-1; v_gene: TRBV4-3; CDR3aa: CASSQDSQYNTEAFF
d_gene: TRBD1; abundance: many; j_gene: TRBJ1-1; v_gene: TRBV18; CDR3aa: CASSPQGARTEAFF
d_gene: -; abundance: many; j_gene: TRBJ2-3; v_gene: TRBV20-1; CDR3aa: CSASALVQRRDTQYF
d_gene: -; abundance: many; j_gene: TRBJ2-7; v_gene: TRBV5-1; CDR3aa: CASSPTGGTYEQYF
d_gene: -; abundance: many; j_gene: TRBJ1-5; v_gene: TRBV12-3/TRBV12-4; CDR3aa: CASSISMDQPQHF
d_gene: -; abundance: few; j_gene: TRBJ2-5; v_gene: TRBV14; CDR3aa: CASSQLNIETQYF
d_gene: -; abundance: many; j_gene: TRBJ1-1; v_gene: TRBV7-2; CDR3aa: CASSSQTLTHGAFF
d_gene: -; abundance: many; j_gene: TRBJ2-2; v_gene: TRBV18; CDR3aa: CASSPLRFSGNTGELFF
d_gene: TRBD2; abundance: many; j_gene: TRBJ2-5; v_gene: TRBV7-9; CDR3aa: CASSPRLTSGGEETQYF
d_gene: -; abundance: many; j_gene: TRBJ2-1; v_gene: TRBV12-3/TRBV12-4; CDR3aa: CASRAGSYNEQFF
d_gene: -; abundance: many; j_gene: TRBJ2-3; v_gene: TRBV5-1; CDR3aa: CASSIGGFADTQYF
d_gene: -; abundance: -; j_gene: TRBJ1-5; v_gene: TRBV19; CDR3aa: CASSIGAQACNQPQHF
d_gene: -; abundance: many; j_gene: TRBJ1-5; v_gene: TRBV29-1; CDR3aa: CSPTARGNQPQHF
d_gene: -; abundance: few; j_gene: TRBJ1-6; v_gene: TRBV2; CDR3aa: CASSQTHREGLRNSPLHF
d_gene: -; abundance: -; j_gene: TRBJ2-1; v_gene: TRBV5-4; CDR3aa: CASSSRDKFYNEQFF
d_gene: -; abundance: many; j_gene: TRBJ1-2; v_gene: TRBV19; CDR3aa: CASSITSGRYHYGYTF
d_gene: -; abundance: many; j_gene: TRBJ1-2; v_gene: TRBV6-1; CDR3aa: CASSEGHYGYTF
d_gene: -; abundance: many; j_gene: TRBJ2-7; v_gene: TRBV27; CDR3aa: CASTFPTGF
d_gene: -; abundance: many; j_gene: TRBJ1-1; v_gene: TRBV6-1; CDR3aa: CASSEGARLPAFF
d_gene: -; abundance: many; j_gene: TRBJ1-5; v_gene: TRBV6-1; CDR3aa: CASFGQFNQPQHF
d_gene: TRBD1; abundance: many; j_gene: TRBJ1-3; v_gene: TRBV12-3/TRBV12-4; CDR3aa: CASRQGQGPLSWNTIYF
d_gene: -; abundance: many; j_gene: TRBJ1-6; v_gene: TRBV19; CDR3aa: CASSQMDSPLHF
d_gene: -; abundance: many; j_gene: TRBJ2-1; v_gene: TRBV30; CDR3aa: CAWSGGKSSYNEQFF
d_gene: -; abundance: many; j_gene: TRBJ1-1; v_gene: TRBV7-9; CDR3aa: CASSFIQNMNTEAFF
d_gene: TRBD2; abundance: few; j_gene: TRBJ2-3; v_gene: TRBV6-2/TRBV6-3; CDR3aa: CASSPPWRGGRGSTDTQYF
d_gene: TRBD2; abundance: many; j_gene: TRBJ2-4; v_gene: TRBV9; CDR3aa: CASSWASGGYGNIQYF
d_gene: TRBD2; abundance: many; j_gene: TRBJ2-1; v_gene: TRBV5-4; CDR3aa: CASSSLGLINEQFF
d_gene: TRBD2; abundance: many; j_gene: TRBJ2-3; v_gene: TRBV28; CDR3aa: CASSLRLAVKTDTQYF
d_gene: -; abundance: few; j_gene: TRBJ1-2; v_gene: TRBV12-5; CDR3aa: CASGLNYGDTF
d_gene: TRBD1; abundance: many; j_gene: TRBJ1-6; v_gene: TRBV9; CDR3aa: CASSPRGQGINSPLHF
d_gene: -; abundance: many; j_gene: TRBJ1-3; v_gene: TRBV5-1; CDR3aa: CASSLRPAGFGNTIYF